What follows is one T cell receptor beta chain and its context. Its antigen is still unknown. These data come from a study of T cells in Graves' hyperthyroidism and ophthalmopathy. Points from the study as a whole: Most clonotypes expanded in thyroid above 0.001 were likewise present in blood.

Amplification yielded TCR beta CDR3 regions, with RNA transcripts as the source. The TCR CDR3 first-round RT-PCR relied on the HTBI primer set. One entry per CDR3 protein, called by TCRdb with MiXCR from the multiplex PCR reads. The sample holds about 640,000 distinct CDR3 sequences; approximately 42% are singletons and the top ten take under 8.5%. Germline V gives CDR1 SEHNR, CDR2 FQNEAQ (reference sequence). V was trimmed by 5 bases and J by 2 bases, leaving 16 bases between them. This CDR3 comprises 15 residues. The chain is built from TRBV7-9 and TRBJ2-7, with D possibly being TRBD2 (6 bases). Sequencing was performed on peripheral blood or thyroid tissue (not recorded which). The sequence was obtained from an adult man with Graves' disease, either hyperthyroidism or ophthalmopathy (not recorded which). The CDR3, as DNA: TGTGCCAGCAGCCCTGTGAGAGGAGGGCCCTACGAGCAGTACTTC. Translation: CASSPVRGGPYEQYF.